Each of the 9 T cell receptor beta chains below was sequenced from the same sample in a study of CD8 T cells in ankylosing spondylitis. TCRdb reprocessed the 5' RACE reads with MiXCR, giving one entry per CDR3 protein. The table lists some 120,000 distinct CDR3 sequences, around 15% of them singletons, with about 3% in the top ten. Sequenced sample: blood, either unsorted or a sorted T cell fraction (not recorded which). The receptors originated from a female donor with ankylosing spondylitis or in good health (not recorded which).

The V gene is TRBV6-1, the J gene TRBJ1-4, with TRBD1 as a possible D gene (6 bases). With 4 bases removed from V and 3 bases from J, the gap between germline ends came to 18 bases. The germline V gene encodes CDR1 MNHNS and CDR2 SASEGT. The CDR3 has 17 residues. CDR3: CASSVRPGQTSNEKLFF. CDR3 sequence (DNA): TGTGCCAGCAGTGTGCGGCCCGGACAGACGTCTAATGAAAAACTGTTTTTT.

This clonotype was observed a handful of times. The chain joins TRBV12-3 or TRBV12-4 to TRBJ2-1, with 10 bases lining up with TRBD2. The CDR3 consists of 14 residues. The ends lost 7 bases at V and 3 bases at J; junction bases unmatched: 3. DNA of the CDR3: TGTGCCAGCAAAGTAGCGGGGGGCTACAATGAGCAGTTCTTC. It yields the protein CASKVAGGYNEQFF.

This clonotype was seen ten or more times. The chain is built from TRBV3-1 and TRBJ2-1; TRBD2 aligns across 7 bases. Per the germline V gene, CDR1 is LGHDT and CDR2 is YNNKEL (reference sequence). This CDR3 spans 15 amino acids. V lost 4 bases to trimming and J lost 9 bases; unmatched junction nucleotides: 12. The CDR3: CASSPGGWRDGEQFF. The CDR3 DNA reads as TGTGCCAGCAGCCCGGGGGGATGGCGGGATGGTGAGCAGTTCTTC.

The gene calls are TRBV7-2 and TRBJ1-1; D not certain. Germline CDR1 is SGHTA and CDR2 is FQGNSA. The CDR3 has 13 residues. V dropped 5 bases and J dropped 1 base, with 8 bases sitting between them. CDR3 DNA: TGTGCCAGCAGCATCCGCAGGAACACTGAAGCTTTCTTT. Translated, it gives CASSIRRNTEAFF.

This clonotype was counted ten times or more. This chain connects TRBV5-1 to TRBJ2-7; D is uncertain. The CDR3 is made up of 12 amino acids. Germline V lookup: CDR1 SGHRS, CDR2 YFSETQ. Trimming removed 4 bases at V and 4 bases at J, with 9 bases between. The CDR3, as DNA: TGCGCCAGCAGCGCGTCGTCTTACGAGCAGTACTTC. Amino acids: CASSASSYEQYF.

A few counts support this clonotype. The V gene is TRBV7-9, the J gene TRBJ1-2, with D unclear. CDR1 is SEHNR and CDR2 is FQNEAQ in the germline V gene (reference sequence). Between the trimmed V and J ends, which lost 6 bases and 10 bases, there was a span of 15 bases. The CDR3 has 12 residues. CDR3 amino acids: CASSPGAGSYTF. In DNA form, the CDR3 reads TGTGCCAGCAGTCCGGGCGCGGGTTCCTACACCTTC.

This clonotype came up many times. The V and J genes are TRBV10-3 and TRBJ2-7; 8 bases match TRBD2. The V gene's germline CDR1 is ENHRY and CDR2 SYGVKD. The CDR3 loop spans 15 amino acids. J lost 6 bases, V lost 0 bases, and 7 bases had no gene match. CDR3 DNA sequence: TGTGCCATCAGTGAGTCGTTGACGGGGGGGCTCGAGCAGTACTTC. As protein: CAISESLTGGLEQYF.

With regard to this clonotype: Sequence at one end of the junction differs from germline and may be a read error. The V gene is TRBV28, the J gene TRBJ2-2; 11 nucleotides match TRBD1. The CDR3 extends over 13 amino acids. Per germline, CDR1 MDHEN and CDR2 SYDVKM. CDR3 bases: TGTGCCAGCAGCGGTGGACAGGGGGCAATTCTAAGGTTT. Its translation: CASSGGQGAILRF.

This clonotype was seen repeatedly, ten times or more. The CDR3 protein is CASSHRRLNTEAFF. CDR3 DNA: TGTGCCAGCAGCCACAGGAGACTGAACACTGAAGCTTTCTTT. The chain joins TRBV12-3 or TRBV12-4 to TRBJ1-1; possibly TRBD1 for D (5 bases). V was trimmed by 6 bases and J by 0 bases, leaving 11 bases between them. The CDR3 sequence is 14 residues long.